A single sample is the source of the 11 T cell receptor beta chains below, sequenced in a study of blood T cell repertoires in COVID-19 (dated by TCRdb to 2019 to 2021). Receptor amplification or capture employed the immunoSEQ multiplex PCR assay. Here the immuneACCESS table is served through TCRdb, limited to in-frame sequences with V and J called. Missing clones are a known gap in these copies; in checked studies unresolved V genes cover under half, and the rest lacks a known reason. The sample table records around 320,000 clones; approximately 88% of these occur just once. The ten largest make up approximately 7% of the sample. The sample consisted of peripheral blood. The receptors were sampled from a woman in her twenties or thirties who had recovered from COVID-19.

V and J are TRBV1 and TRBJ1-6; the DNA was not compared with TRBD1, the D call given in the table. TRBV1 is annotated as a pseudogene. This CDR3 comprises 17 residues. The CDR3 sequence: CTSSQALQGRFCSPLHF. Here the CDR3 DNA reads TGCACCAGCAGCCAGGCCCTTCAGGGGCGGTTTTGTTCACCCCTCCACTTT.

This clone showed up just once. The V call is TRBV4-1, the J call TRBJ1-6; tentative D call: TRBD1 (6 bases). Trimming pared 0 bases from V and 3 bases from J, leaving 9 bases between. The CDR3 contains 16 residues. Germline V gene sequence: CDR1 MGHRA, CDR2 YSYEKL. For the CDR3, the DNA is TGCGCCAGCAGCCAAGAAGGCAGGGGCTATAATTCACCCCTCCACTTT. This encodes CASSQEGRGYNSPLHF.

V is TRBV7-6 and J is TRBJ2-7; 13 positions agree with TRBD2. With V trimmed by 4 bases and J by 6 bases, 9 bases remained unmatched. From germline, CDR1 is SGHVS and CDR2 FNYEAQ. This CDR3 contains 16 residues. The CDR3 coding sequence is TGTGCCAGCAGCTGGGGACTAGCGGGGTCCCTTGGCGAGCAGTACTTC. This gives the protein CASSWGLAGSLGEQYF.

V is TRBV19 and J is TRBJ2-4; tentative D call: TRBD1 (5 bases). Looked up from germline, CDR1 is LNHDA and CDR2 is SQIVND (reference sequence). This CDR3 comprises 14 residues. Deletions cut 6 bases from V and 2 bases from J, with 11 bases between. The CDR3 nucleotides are TGTGCCAGTAGGGTCCAGGGAACCAAAAACATTCAGTACTTC. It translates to CASRVQGTKNIQYF. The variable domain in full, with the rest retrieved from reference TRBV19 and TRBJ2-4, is DGGITQSPKYLFRKEGQNVTLSCEQNLNHDAMYWYRQDPGQGLRLIYYSQIVNDFQKGDIAEGYSVSREKKESFPLTVTSAQKNPTAFYLCASRVQGTKNIQYFGAGTRLSVL.

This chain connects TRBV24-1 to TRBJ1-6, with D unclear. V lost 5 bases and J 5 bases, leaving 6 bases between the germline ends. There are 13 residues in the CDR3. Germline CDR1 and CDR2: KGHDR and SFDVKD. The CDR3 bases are TGTGCCACCAGTGTCGGGAATAATTCACCCCTCCACTTT. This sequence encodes CATSVGNNSPLHF.

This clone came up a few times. The CDR3 region has the DNA TGTGCCAGCAGTGGGGACAGGGCGTCCGGGGAGCTGTTTTTT. Translation gives CASSGDRASGELFF. The V and J genes are TRBV27 and TRBJ2-2, with TRBD1 identical over 9 bases. V was clipped by 5 bases and J by 6 bases; unmatched bases: 4. The CDR3 loop spans 14 amino acids. Germline CDR1 MNHEY, CDR2 SMNVEV (reference sequence).

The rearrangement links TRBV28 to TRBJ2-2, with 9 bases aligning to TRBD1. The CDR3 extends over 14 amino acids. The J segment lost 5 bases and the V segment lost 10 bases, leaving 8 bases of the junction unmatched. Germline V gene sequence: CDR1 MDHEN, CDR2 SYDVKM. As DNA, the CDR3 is TGTGCCATCGAGGACAGGGGAGATACCGGGGAGCTGTTTTTT. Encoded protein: CAIEDRGDTGELFF. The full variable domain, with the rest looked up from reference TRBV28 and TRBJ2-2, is DVKVTQSSRYLVKRTGEKVFLECVQDMDHENMFWYRQDPGLGLRLIYFSYDVKMKEKGDIPEGYSVSREKKERFSLILESASTNQTSMYLCAIEDRGDTGELFFGEGSRLTVL.

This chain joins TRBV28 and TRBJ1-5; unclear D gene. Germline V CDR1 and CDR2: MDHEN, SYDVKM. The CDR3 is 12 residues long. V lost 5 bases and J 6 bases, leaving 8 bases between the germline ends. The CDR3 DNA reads TGTGCCAGCAGTCCAAATGTTCAGCCCCAGCATTTT. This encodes CASSPNVQPQHF.

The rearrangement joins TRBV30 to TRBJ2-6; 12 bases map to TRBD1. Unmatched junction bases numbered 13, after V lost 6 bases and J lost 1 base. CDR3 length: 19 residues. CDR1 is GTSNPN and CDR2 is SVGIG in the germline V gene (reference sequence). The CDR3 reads CACRPRDRGRGSGANVLTF. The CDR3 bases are TGTGCCTGCCGCCCTAGGGACAGGGGGCGCGGGTCTGGGGCCAACGTCCTGACTTTC.

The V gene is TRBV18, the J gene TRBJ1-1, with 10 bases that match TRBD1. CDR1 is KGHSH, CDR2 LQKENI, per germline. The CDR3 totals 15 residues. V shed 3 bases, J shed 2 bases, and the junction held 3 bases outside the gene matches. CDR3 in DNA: TGTGCCAGCTCACCTTCGACAGGGGGCAACACTGAAGCTTTCTTT. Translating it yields CASSPSTGGNTEAFF.

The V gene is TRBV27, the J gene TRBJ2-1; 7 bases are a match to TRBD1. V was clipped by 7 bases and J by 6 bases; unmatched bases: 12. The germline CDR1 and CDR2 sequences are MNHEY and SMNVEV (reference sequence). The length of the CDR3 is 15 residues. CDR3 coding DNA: TGTGCCAGCAACTCCGGGACAGCAAGTCCCAATGAGCAGTTCTTC. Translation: CASNSGTASPNEQFF.